This T cell receptor (beta chain) was sequenced during a study of CXCR3-negative and CXCR3-positive naive CD8 T cells. Study conclusions and caveats: More hydrophobic TRB CDR3s were found in CXCR3-positive naive cells than in CXCR3-negative naive cells.

UMI-labeled 5' RACE yielded the TRB cDNA libraries. TCRdb reprocessed the 5' RACE reads, with one entry per CDR3 protein and no DNA. This table holds approximately 24,000 distinct CDR3 sequences. In the case of this clonotype: The antigen is unknown.

The CDR3 loop spans 14 amino acids. Looked up from germline, CDR1 is LNHDA and CDR2 is SQIVND (reference sequence). The sequence was obtained from a human donor in good health. Some clones in this sample may be carry-over from other donors' samples. The sequenced sample was naive CXCR3- CD8+ T cells from blood. Subset: CD45RO-CCR7+CD27+CD95- naive CD8+ T cells lacking CXCR3 (TNR3-). The chain employs TRBV19 and TRBJ2-7; the TCRdb call, TRBD1, lacks DNA for checking. The CDR3 sequence is CASSIDRETYEQYF.